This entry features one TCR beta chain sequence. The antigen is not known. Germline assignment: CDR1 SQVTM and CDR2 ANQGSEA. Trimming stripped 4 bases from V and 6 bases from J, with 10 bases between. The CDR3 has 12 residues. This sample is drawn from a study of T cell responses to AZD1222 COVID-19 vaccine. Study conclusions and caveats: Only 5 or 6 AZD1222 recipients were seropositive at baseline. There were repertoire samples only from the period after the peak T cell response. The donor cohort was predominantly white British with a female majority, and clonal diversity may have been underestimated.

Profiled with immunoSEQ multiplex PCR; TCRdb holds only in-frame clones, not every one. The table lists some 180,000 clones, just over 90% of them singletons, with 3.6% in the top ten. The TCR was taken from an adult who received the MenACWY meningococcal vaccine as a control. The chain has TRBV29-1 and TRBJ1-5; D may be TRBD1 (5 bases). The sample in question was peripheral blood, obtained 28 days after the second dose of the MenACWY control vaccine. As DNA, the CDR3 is TGCAGCGTTGCGGGGGAGGGTCAGCCCCAGCATTTT. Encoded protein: CSVAGEGQPQHF. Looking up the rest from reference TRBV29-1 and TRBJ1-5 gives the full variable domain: SAVISQKPSRDICQRGTSLTIQCQVDSQVTMMFWYRQQPGQSLTLIATANQGSEATYESGFVIDKFPISRPNLTFSTLTVSNMSPEDSSIYLCSVAGEGQPQHFGDGTRLSIL.